One and the same sample provided the 25 T cell receptor beta chains below, sequenced in a study of cytomegalovirus exposure and HLA in healthy donors. 13 Jbeta primers and 60 Vbeta primers were used for the PCR. Assay used: immunoSEQ multiplex PCR; TCRdb lists only in-frame clones, some missing. The top ten clones hold roughly 4.9% of a sample with about 76,000 clones, about 75% of them seen once. What was sequenced was PBMCs. The receptors originated from a man aged 60 to 75 in good health and CMV-seropositive.

The chain joins TRBV9 to TRBJ2-3; TRBD2 aligns across 9 bases. The CDR3 has 17 amino acids. V shed 2 bases, J shed 7 bases, and the junction held 14 bases outside the gene matches. Looked up from germline, CDR1 is SGDLS and CDR2 is YYNGEE. DNA of the CDR3: TGTGCCAGCAGCGTCACGGGGTTCGGCGGGGGGGCAAATACGCAGTATTTT. Amino acids: CASSVTGFGGGANTQYF. Drawing the rest from reference TRBV9 and TRBJ2-3, the complete variable domain is DSGVTQTPKHLITATGQRVTLRCSPRSGDLSVYWYQQSLDQGLQFLIQYYNGEERAKGNILERFSAQQFPDLHSELNLSSLELGDSALYFCASSVTGFGGGANTQYFGPGTRLTVL.

The chain combines TRBV5-4 with TRBJ2-1; 7 bases align to TRBD2. The CDR3 spans 12 residues. Germline CDR1 reads SGHNT; CDR2 reads YYREEE (reference sequence). With V trimmed by 7 bases and J by 3 bases, 1 base remained unmatched. The CDR3 DNA reads as TGTGCCAGCTCGGGGGGCTACAATGAGCAGTTCTTC. Encoded protein: CASSGGYNEQFF.

The gene calls are TRBV7-6 and TRBJ1-1; unclear D gene. The length of the CDR3 is 13 residues. Per the germline V gene, CDR1 is SGHVS and CDR2 is FNYEAQ. V gave up 4 bases and J gave up 0 bases, with 6 bases separating them. CDR3 nucleotide sequence: TGTGCCAGCAGCTCACGGGTGAACACTGAAGCTTTCTTT. Its protein is CASSSRVNTEAFF.

The V gene is TRBV18, the J gene TRBJ2-2; 7 bases fit TRBD2. Germline V CDR1 and CDR2: KGHSH, LQKENI. V trimming: 0 bases; J trimming: 4 bases; junction bases outside the gene matches: 2. This CDR3 is built from 15 residues. The CDR3 nucleotides are TGTGCCAGCTCACCACCGTCGGGAGGCACCGGGGAGCTGTTTTTT. Translated, it gives CASSPPSGGTGELFF.

CDR3 loop: CASSQDRGLSGVYQETQYF. DNA of the CDR3: TGCGCCAGCAGCCAAGATAGGGGATTGTCGGGGGTTTACCAAGAGACCCAGTACTTC. V is TRBV4-3 and J is TRBJ2-5; D perhaps matches TRBD2 (6 bases). Trimming removed 0 bases at V and 0 bases at J, with 20 bases between. CDR1 and CDR2 (germline): LGHNA, YSLEER. The CDR3 contains 19 residues.

The chain combines TRBV6-1 with TRBJ1-2; 8 nucleotides agree with TRBD1. J lost 1 base, V lost 6 bases, and 7 bases had no gene match. There are 15 residues in the CDR3. Germline loops: CDR1 MNHNS, CDR2 SASEGT. For the CDR3, the DNA is TGTGCCAGCAGCCGAATCGGACAGGGTAACTATGGCTACACCTTC. This translates into CASSRIGQGNYGYTF.

The rearrangement uses TRBV30 and TRBJ1-5; 8 nucleotides align to TRBD1. V was pared by 2 bases and J by 2 bases, with 5 bases of the junction left unmatched. The CDR3 runs 15 residues. Per germline, CDR1 GTSNPN and CDR2 SVGIG (reference sequence). This chain's CDR3 is CAWSSGGSGNQPQHF. The CDR3 region has the DNA TGTGCCTGGAGTTCAGGGGGCAGCGGCAATCAGCCCCAGCATTTT.

V usage is TRBV19 and J usage is TRBJ2-3; a possible D gene is TRBD1 (8 bases). V lost 6 bases to trimming and J lost 6 bases, with 19 bases between them. CDR1 LNHDA and CDR2 SQIVND come from the germline V gene (reference sequence). The CDR3 spans 15 residues. As DNA, the CDR3 is TGTGCCAGTAGCAGGGGGGGGACAGGTTACGATACGCAGTATTTT. Encoded protein: CASSRGGTGYDTQYF.

This clone was observed a single time. The V and J genes are TRBV7-9 and TRBJ2-7; D might be TRBD1 (6 bases). The CDR3 sequence is 14 residues long. The V end was cut by 0 bases, the J end by 5 bases, with 11 bases between. Germline V CDR1 and CDR2: SEHNR, FQNEAQ (reference sequence). The CDR3 region is CASSLAQGKDEQYF. CDR3 DNA sequence: TGTGCCAGCAGCTTAGCACAGGGTAAGGACGAGCAGTACTTC.

This chain uses TRBV5-4 with TRBJ2-3; the D gene is possibly TRBD1 (6 bases). Trimming shortened V by 4 bases and J by 1 base, and 13 bases separated the two germline ends. CDR1 is SGHNT, CDR2 YYREEE, per germline (reference sequence). The CDR3 sequence is 15 residues long. The CDR3 DNA follows: TGTGCCAGCAGCCCCGGACAGAGGGGCACAGATACGCAGTATTTT. As protein: CASSPGQRGTDTQYF.

The chain couples TRBV9 to TRBJ1-1; TRBD1 is a possible D gene (6 bases). The CDR3 runs to 14 residues. Trimming took 3 bases from V and 1 from J, leaving 10 bases between them. The germline V gene encodes CDR1 SGDLS and CDR2 YYNGEE. In nucleotides, the CDR3 is TGTGCCAGCAGCGCCTCAGGGGCGAACACTGAAGCTTTCTTT. As protein: CASSASGANTEAFF.

The chain couples TRBV7-2 to TRBJ2-1; TRBD1 matches at 8 bases. Germline assignment: CDR1 SGHTA and CDR2 FQGNSA. CDR3 size: 15 residues. The junction had 6 bases not matched to a gene; V was cut back by 2 bases and J by 6 bases. The CDR3 nucleotides read TGTGCCAGCAGCTTAATAACAGGGGGTGGCAATGAGCAGTTCTTC. This gives the protein CASSLITGGGNEQFF.

A remark on this clone: The same CDR3 is also encoded by other DNA sequences in this sample. V usage is TRBV7-9 and J usage is TRBJ1-1; weak D call: TRBD1 (5 bases). The CDR3 is made up of 14 amino acids. V was shortened by 1 base and J by 3 bases, with 9 bases between the two germline ends. In germline, CDR1 is SEHNR, CDR2 FQNEAQ (reference sequence). This CDR3 is CASSLDWDYTEAFF. In DNA, the CDR3 is TGTGCCAGCAGCTTAGATTGGGACTACACTGAAGCTTTCTTT. The entire variable domain, with the rest obtained from reference TRBV7-9 and TRBJ1-1, is as follows: DTGVSQNPRHKITKRGQNVTFRCDPISEHNRLYWYRQTLGQGPEFLTYFQNEAQLEKSRLLSDRFSAERPKGSFSTLEIQRTEQGDSAMYLCASSLDWDYTEAFFGQGTRLTVV.

The chain's CDR3 is CASSSQGGTGELFF. The CDR3 DNA sequence: TGTGCCAGCAGTTCCCAGGGGGGCACCGGGGAGCTGTTTTTT. J is TRBJ2-2 and V is TRBV7-2, with D maybe TRBD1 (7 bases). CDR3 length: 14 residues. The V gene's germline CDR1 is SGHTA and CDR2 FQGNSA. V was shortened by 6 bases and J by 4 bases, with 12 bases between the two germline ends.

This clone was observed a handful of times. This sequence joins TRBV30 and TRBJ1-5, with D uncertain. Germline CDR1 GTSNPN, CDR2 SVGIG (reference sequence). With 5 bases removed from V and 7 bases from J, the gap between germline ends came to 15 bases. The length of the CDR3 is 13 residues. This CDR3 is CAWALGPNQPQHF. The CDR3 nucleotides read TGTGCCTGGGCCCTTGGGCCCAACCAGCCCCAGCATTTT.

This rearrangement joins TRBV5-1 to TRBJ2-2; 7 bases map to TRBD1. This CDR3 is 15 amino acids long. Germline CDR1 SGHRS, CDR2 YFSETQ. V was pared by 4 bases and J by 3 bases, with 6 bases of the junction left unmatched. CDR3 amino acids: CASSPGDRDTGELFF. The CDR3 region has the DNA TGCGCCAGCAGCCCGGGCGACAGGGACACCGGGGAGCTGTTTTTT.

A few counts support this clone. The chain is built from TRBV30 and TRBJ1-1; a weak D match, TRBD1 (6 bases). CDR3 length: 12 amino acids. Trimming removed 5 bases from V and 4 bases from J, with 11 bases in between. Germline lookup yields CDR1 GTSNPN and CDR2 SVGIG (reference sequence). In nucleotides, the CDR3 is TGTGCCTGGGCAGGGGTTGGCACTGAAGCTTTCTTT. Amino acid sequence: CAWAGVGTEAFF.

The table lists this clone with a few counts. The rearrangement joins TRBV7-2 to TRBJ1-3; 8 nucleotides align to TRBD1. This CDR3 contains 19 residues. Germline V lookup: CDR1 SGHTA, CDR2 FQGNSA. V was pared by 5 bases and J by 0 bases, with 15 bases of the junction left unmatched. The CDR3 here is CASSGRTGPLSTSGNTIYF. DNA for the CDR3: TGTGCCAGCAGCGGCCGGACAGGGCCTCTCTCAACCTCTGGAAACACCATATATTTT.

J is TRBJ2-5 and V is TRBV7-8, with 9 bases that match TRBD2. Germline assignment: CDR1 SGHVS and CDR2 FQNEAQ. CDR3 length: 16 residues. V was pared by 1 base and J by 4 bases, with 7 bases of the junction left unmatched. CDR3 nucleotide sequence: TGTGCCAGCAGCTTAGATGGTAGCGGGGGACCAGAGACCCAGTACTTC. Translating it yields CASSLDGSGGPETQYF. The full variable domain, with the rest looked up from reference TRBV7-8 and TRBJ2-5, is GAGVSQSPRYKVAKRGQDVALRCDPISGHVSLFWYQQALGQGPEFLTYFQNEAQLDKSGLPSDRFFAERPEGSVSTLKIQRTQQEDSAVYLCASSLDGSGGPETQYFGPGTRLLVL.

The gene calls are TRBV15 and TRBJ2-5, with a weak D call TRBD2 (5 bases). CDR1 and CDR2 from the germline V gene are LNHNV and YYDKDF (reference sequence). The CDR3 sequence is 11 residues long. Between the trimmed V and J ends, which lost 0 bases and 10 bases, there was a span of 6 bases. The CDR3 loop reads CATSRDGLQYF. The CDR3 DNA reads as TGTGCCACCAGCAGAGACGGACTCCAGTACTTC.

Here the CDR3 DNA reads TGTGCCAGCAGCTGGTGGGCTAGCGGGGGGTCCACAGATACGCAGTATTTT. This gives the protein CASSWWASGGSTDTQYF. This sequence joins TRBV7-2 and TRBJ2-3; the match to TRBD2 covers 11 bases. This CDR3 is 17 amino acids long. J lost 2 bases, V lost 4 bases, and 8 bases had no gene match. Germline lookup yields CDR1 SGHTA and CDR2 FQGNSA.

J is TRBJ1-2 and V is TRBV10-3; 7 bases are a match to TRBD1. V gave up 3 bases and J gave up 8 bases; unmatched junction bases: 6. Germline CDR1 and CDR2: ENHRY and SYGVKD. The CDR3 is 13 residues long. CDR3 loop: CAISESQGLGYTF. In DNA, the CDR3 is TGTGCCATCAGTGAATCACAGGGGTTGGGCTACACCTTC.

This clone has just a few counts. CDR3 protein: CASSSWAANYEQYF. The CDR3 DNA sequence: TGTGCCAGCAGCTCGTGGGCCGCAAACTACGAGCAGTACTTC. The chain couples TRBV7-9 to TRBJ2-7; unclear D gene. CDR3 size: 14 residues. V lost 4 bases and J lost 3, with 13 bases in between. Germline V lookup: CDR1 SEHNR, CDR2 FQNEAQ (reference sequence).

Points on this clone: Germline and junction disagree at one end, which may indicate a read error. At the DNA level, this CDR3 is encoded by other sequences in the same sample as well. The rearrangement joins TRBV11-2 to TRBJ2-7; 7 bases are shared with TRBD1. CDR1 and CDR2 (germline): SGHAT, FQNNGV. The CDR3 is 13 residues long. The CDR3 DNA is TGCGCCAGCAGCAGGGGACAGATCTACGAGCAGTACTTC. Translated, it gives CASSRGQIYEQYF.

The chain employs TRBV9 and TRBJ1-2, with D hard to call. Germline V CDR1 and CDR2: SGDLS, YYNGEE. Trimming left V 0 bases short and J 6 bases short, with 15 bases between. This CDR3 has 15 amino acids. This chain's CDR3 is CASSVDGVRYDGYTF. In nucleotides, the CDR3 is TGTGCCAGCAGCGTAGATGGTGTCAGGTACGATGGCTACACCTTC.